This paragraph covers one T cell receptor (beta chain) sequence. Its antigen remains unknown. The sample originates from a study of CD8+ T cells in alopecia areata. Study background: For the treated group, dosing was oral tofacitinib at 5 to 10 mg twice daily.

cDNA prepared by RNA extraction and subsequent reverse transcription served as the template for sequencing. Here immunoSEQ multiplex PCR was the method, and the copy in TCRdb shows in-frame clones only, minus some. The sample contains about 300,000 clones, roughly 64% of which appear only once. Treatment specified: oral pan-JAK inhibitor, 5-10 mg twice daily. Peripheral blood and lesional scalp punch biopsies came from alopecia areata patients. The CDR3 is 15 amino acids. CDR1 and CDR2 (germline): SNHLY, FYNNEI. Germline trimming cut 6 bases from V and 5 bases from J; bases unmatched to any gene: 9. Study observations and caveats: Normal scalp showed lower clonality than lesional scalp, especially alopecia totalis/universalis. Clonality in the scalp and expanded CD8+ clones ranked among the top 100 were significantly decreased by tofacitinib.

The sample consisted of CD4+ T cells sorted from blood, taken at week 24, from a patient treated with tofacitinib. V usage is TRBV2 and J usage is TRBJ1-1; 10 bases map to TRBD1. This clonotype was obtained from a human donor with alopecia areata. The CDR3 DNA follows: TGTGCCAGCAGAACCCGACAGGGGGCTTGGACTGAAGCTTTCTTT. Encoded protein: CASRTRQGAWTEAFF.